This passage covers 10 T cell receptor beta chains from one sample sequenced in a study of post-analysis software for immune sequencing data. Study findings and constraints: Several TRBV segments (TRBV5-6, TRBV5-1 and TRBV20-1 among them) occurred more frequently in patients than in controls.

The antigens of these receptors remain unknown. cDNA libraries for TCR beta contained unique molecular identifiers. One entry per CDR3 protein, called by TCRdb with MiXCR from the PCR reads. This table has over 700,000 distinct CDR3 sequences, 25% to 30% appearing once. The sample was blood. The receptors come from a girl between 10 and 17 years old with multiple sclerosis.

This sequence joins TRBV18 and TRBJ2-1, with D maybe TRBD1 (6 bases). The CDR3 contains 16 residues. Trimming cost V 3 bases and J 2 bases, with 14 bases left between them. CDR1 KGHSH and CDR2 LQKENI come from the germline V gene. In DNA form, the CDR3 reads TGTGCCAGCTCACCTCAACAGGGTCGGGCCTACAATGAGCAGTTCTTC. It yields the protein CASSPQQGRAYNEQFF.

In this sample, this clonotype turned up many times. The gene calls are TRBV11-2 and TRBJ2-5, with a weak D call TRBD1 (5 bases). This CDR3 comprises 15 residues. The V gene's germline CDR1 is SGHAT and CDR2 FQNNGV. Trimming stripped 5 bases from V and 4 bases from J, with 17 bases between. The CDR3 DNA sequence: TGTGCCAGCAGCCTGGGGCAGATACGGGTAGAGACCCAGTACTTC. As protein: CASSLGQIRVETQYF.

This clonotype was observed at least ten times. The V call is TRBV9, the J call TRBJ2-5; 10 nucleotides line up with TRBD2. J lost 4 bases, V lost 1 base, and 1 base had no gene match. The germline V gene encodes CDR1 SGDLS and CDR2 YYNGEE. The CDR3 consists of 14 residues. The chain's CDR3 is CASSVSSGRETQYF. Here the CDR3 DNA reads TGTGCCAGCAGCGTATCTAGCGGGAGAGAGACCCAGTACTTC.

This sequence joins TRBV7-2 and TRBJ1-6, with 8 nucleotides matching TRBD1. The CDR3 is 16 residues long. From germline, CDR1 is SGHTA and CDR2 FQGNSA. The junction had 8 bases not matched to a gene; V was cut back by 5 bases and J by 5 bases. CDR3 residues: CASSPGTGINNSPLHF. The CDR3, as DNA: TGTGCCAGCAGCCCTGGGACAGGCATAAATAATTCACCCCTCCACTTT.

This clonotype was counted many times. The chain uses TRBV29-1 and TRBJ2-7; 9 bases line up with TRBD1. The CDR3 spans 13 residues. Germline V gives CDR1 SQVTM, CDR2 ANQGSEA. V trimming: 3 bases; J trimming: 6 bases; junction bases outside the gene matches: 6. CDR3 sequence reads: CSVEGQGTTEQYF. The CDR3 DNA is TGCAGCGTTGAGGGACAGGGCACCACCGAGCAGTACTTC.

The chain links TRBV12-3 or TRBV12-4 to TRBJ2-2; 9 nucleotides agree with TRBD2. Trimming cost V 2 bases and J 4 bases; bases outside gene matches: 5. The CDR3 is 16 residues long. This CDR3 reads CASSLRLAGPTGELFF. Here the CDR3 DNA reads TGTGCCAGCAGTTTACGGCTAGCGGGACCCACCGGGGAGCTGTTTTTT.

This clonotype was observed many times. V is TRBV4-2 and J is TRBJ1-6, with 10 positions matching TRBD1. V lost 4 bases, J lost 7 bases, and 13 bases stayed unmatched. CDR1 and CDR2 (germline): LGHNA, YNFKEQ. The CDR3 covers 18 residues. This CDR3 reads CASSRGDRGATRNSPLHF. CDR3 nucleotide sequence: TGTGCCAGCAGCCGCGGGGACAGGGGCGCTACCAGAAATTCACCCCTCCACTTT.

This clonotype has a handful of counts. V is TRBV5-1 and J is TRBJ2-7; D uncertain. The CDR3 length is 15 residues. Per germline, CDR1 SGHRS and CDR2 YFSETQ. The germline V and J ends were trimmed by 2 bases and 4 bases, with 16 bases remaining between them. As DNA, the CDR3 is TGCGCCAGCAGCTTTCGGGCCACGGGTGGGTACGAGCAGTACTTC. This codes for CASSFRATGGYEQYF.

This clonotype occurred a few times. The genes are TRBV29-1 and TRBJ2-2; no definite D call. The V and J ends lost 3 bases and 1 base respectively, with 3 bases between them. Germline values: CDR1 SQVTM, CDR2 ANQGSEA. CDR3 length: 12 amino acids. This CDR3 is CSVDRNTGELFF. As DNA, the CDR3 is TGCAGCGTTGACAGGAACACCGGGGAGCTGTTTTTT.

The V and J genes are TRBV29-1 and TRBJ2-5; D ambiguous. Trimming stripped 0 bases from V and 1 base from J, with 12 bases between. The germline V gene has CDR1 SQVTM and CDR2 ANQGSEA. The CDR3 is 15 residues long. The CDR3 sequence: CSVEEEGNIQETQYF. The CDR3 DNA reads TGCAGCGTTGAAGAGGAAGGGAACATCCAAGAGACCCAGTACTTC.